This TCR beta chain emerged from a study of neurological immune-mediated disorders. This clonotype was seen many times. Volunteers at a blood bank in Maryland, USA, were the healthy controls. This CDR3 is built from 15 residues. V shed 1 base, J shed 6 bases, and the junction held 6 bases outside the gene matches. CDR1 SGHVS and CDR2 FQNEAQ come from the germline V gene. The making of cDNA relied on 5'RACE with 10-nucleotide random UMIs. TCRdb recomputed calls from the 5' RACE reads with MiXCR, one row per CDR3 protein. The sample includes tens of thousands of distinct CDR3 sequences, 25% of them seen just once.

Material for sequencing was PBMCs. The sequence derives from a woman in her sixties or seventies in good health. The rearrangement links TRBV7-8 to TRBJ2-3; the match to TRBD2 covers 8 bases. The DNA of the CDR3 is TGTGCCAGCAGCTTAGGAGCGGGAGAAGTGGATACGCAGTATTTT. Translation gives CASSLGAGEVDTQYF.